This TCR beta chain came from a study of control samples from healthy donors and cancer patients. The method was immunoSEQ multiplex PCR; TCRdb's version includes in-frame clones alone and lacks a portion of them. The sample yields approximately 60,000 clones, approximately 90% seen once. The CDR3 loop spans 15 amino acids. In germline, CDR1 is MNHEY, CDR2 SVGAGI. V shed 0 bases, J shed 7 bases, and the junction held 5 bases outside the gene matches. The chain is built from TRBV6-5 and TRBJ2-2; 7 bases map to TRBD1. The specimen was PBMCs. The sequence came from a woman between 50 and 59 years old with colorectal cancer. The CDR3 reads CASSYSRDRGGELFF. CDR3 in DNA: TGTGCCAGCAGTTACTCCCGGGACAGAGGCGGGGAGCTGTTTTTT.